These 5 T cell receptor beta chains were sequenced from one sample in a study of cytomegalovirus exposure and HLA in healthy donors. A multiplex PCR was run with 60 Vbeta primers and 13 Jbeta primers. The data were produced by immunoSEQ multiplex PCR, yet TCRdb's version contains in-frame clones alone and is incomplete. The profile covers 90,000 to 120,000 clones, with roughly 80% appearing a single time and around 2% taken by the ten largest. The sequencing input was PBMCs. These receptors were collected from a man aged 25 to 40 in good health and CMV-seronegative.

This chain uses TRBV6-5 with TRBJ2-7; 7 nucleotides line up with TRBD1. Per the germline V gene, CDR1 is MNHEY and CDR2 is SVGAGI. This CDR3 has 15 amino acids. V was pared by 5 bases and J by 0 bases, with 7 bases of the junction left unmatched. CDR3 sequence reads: CASSRTGRVSYEQYF. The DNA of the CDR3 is TGTGCCAGCAGTCGGACAGGACGAGTCTCCTACGAGCAGTACTTC.

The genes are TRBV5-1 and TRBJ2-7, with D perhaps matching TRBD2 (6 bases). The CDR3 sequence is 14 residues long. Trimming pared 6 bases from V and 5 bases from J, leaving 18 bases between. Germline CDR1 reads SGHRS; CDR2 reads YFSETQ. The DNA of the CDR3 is TGCGCCAGCACCTCCCGTGGAGGGAGGAACGAGCAGTACTTC. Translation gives CASTSRGGRNEQYF.

Written as DNA, the CDR3 is TGTGCCAGCAGCGCCCTAGGATACGCAACTAATGAAAAACTGTTTTTT. This encodes CASSALGYATNEKLFF. The chain uses TRBV2 and TRBJ1-4; no definite D call. The CDR3 has 16 residues. Germline CDR1 reads SNHLY; CDR2 reads FYNNEI. The V end lost 6 bases, the J end lost 0 bases, and 14 bases lay between the germline ends.

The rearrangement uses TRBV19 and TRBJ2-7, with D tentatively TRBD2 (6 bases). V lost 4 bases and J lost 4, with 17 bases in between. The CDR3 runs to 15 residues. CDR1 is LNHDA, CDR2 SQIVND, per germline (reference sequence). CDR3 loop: CASSTRGVPLYEQYF. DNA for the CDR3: TGTGCCAGTAGTACGCGGGGCGTACCCCTATACGAGCAGTACTTC.

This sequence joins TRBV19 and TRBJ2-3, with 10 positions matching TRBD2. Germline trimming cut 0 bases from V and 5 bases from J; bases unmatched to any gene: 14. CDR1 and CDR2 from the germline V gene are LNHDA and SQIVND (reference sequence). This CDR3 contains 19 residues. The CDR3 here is CASSIDLDSLAGKQDTQYF. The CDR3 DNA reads TGTGCCAGTAGTATAGACCTAGACTCACTAGCGGGGAAACAAGATACGCAGTATTTT.